This T cell receptor beta chain stems from a study of OX40 agonist ivuxolimab in advanced cancers. A remark on this clone: The antigen is not known.

Study results and caveats: Some of the lowest clonal expansion was seen in partial responders at 0.1-3.0 mg/kg. With doses of 0.1 to 3.0 mg/kg, CD4+ and CD8+ blood T cells had undergone clonal expansion by week 6.

Deletions cut 3 bases from V and 2 bases from J, with 18 bases between. Per the germline V gene, CDR1 is PRHDT and CDR2 is FYEKMQ (reference sequence). The CDR3 has 17 amino acids. Sequencing used immunoSEQ multiplex PCR; TCRdb keeps in-frame clones, though not all of them. The sample lists 89,000 or so clones, about 86% seen once, with 0.76% in the top ten. The sequences come from CD4+ or CD8+ T cells sorted from blood, collected in a trial of the OX40 agonist ivuxolimab. This receptor was identified in an adult with an advanced solid tumor such as melanoma, head and neck, liver or kidney cancer. This chain joins TRBV13 and TRBJ2-3, with D possibly being TRBD1 (5 bases). The CDR3 DNA is TGTGCCAGCAGCTTCAGGACAACGTGGGGCCCCACAGATACGCAGTATTTT. The encoded protein is CASSFRTTWGPTDTQYF.